A selection of T cell receptor beta chains follows, all from one sample in a study of Ad26.COV2.S vaccination and SARS-CoV-2 variants. Clones were read by immunoSEQ multiplex PCR, and TCRdb kept only the in-frame ones, dropping some. The sample includes 150,000 to 200,000 clones, roughly 85% of them seen just once. The sample was peripheral blood, taken after recovery from COVID-19. The receptors here all came from a human donor who had recovered from COVID-19. CDR3s include the opening cysteine and the closing phenylalanine or tryptophan. The D gene is left open where the match is weak. Size tells how often a clone was seen (once, few, many) or the class of an expanded clone, and some rows leave it out.

j_gene: TRBJ1-6; d_gene: .; v_gene: TRBV7-9; abundance: .; CDR3aa: CASSLGFRATPLHF; CDR3nt: TGTGCCAGCAGCTTAGGATTCCGTGCAACACCCCTCCACTTT
j_gene: TRBJ2-7; d_gene: TRBD2; v_gene: TRBV6-6; abundance: .; CDR3aa: CASSYAGGKYEQYF; CDR3nt: TGTGCCAGCAGTTACGCGGGGGGAAAATACGAGCAGTACTTC
j_gene: TRBJ2-4; d_gene: TRBD2; v_gene: TRBV18; abundance: .; CDR3aa: CASSPLTSGGALSKNIQYF; CDR3nt: TGTGCCAGCTCACCACTGACTAGCGGGGGGGCTTTGTCCAAAAACATTCAGTACTTC
j_gene: TRBJ2-1; d_gene: TRBD2; v_gene: TRBV28; abundance: .; CDR3aa: CASSWERGGANEQFF; CDR3nt: TGTGCCAGCAGTTGGGAGCGGGGGGGCGCGAATGAGCAGTTCTTC
j_gene: TRBJ2-4; d_gene: .; v_gene: TRBV20-1; abundance: .; CDR3aa: CSASPWGNIQYF; CDR3nt: TGCAGTGCTAGTCCATGGGGAAACATTCAGTACTTC
j_gene: TRBJ2-5; d_gene: .; v_gene: TRBV13; abundance: once; CDR3aa: CASSPRQQETQYF; CDR3nt: TGTGCCAGCAGCCCCAGACAGCAAGAGACCCAGTACTTC
j_gene: TRBJ2-1; d_gene: .; v_gene: TRBV18; abundance: .; CDR3aa: CASSLYSGEQFF; CDR3nt: TGTGCCAGCTCACTCTATAGCGGCGAGCAGTTCTTC
j_gene: TRBJ1-2; d_gene: .; v_gene: TRBV28; abundance: .; CDR3aa: CASSLTSEGRPFYTF; CDR3nt: TGTGCCAGCAGTTTAACATCCGAGGGCCGCCCCTTCTACACCTTC
j_gene: TRBJ1-2; d_gene: TRBD1; v_gene: TRBV19; abundance: .; CDR3aa: CASRPRLDAGQGAQGYTF; CDR3nt: TGTGCCAGTAGGCCGAGGTTGGATGCGGGACAGGGGGCGCAGGGCTACACCTTC
j_gene: TRBJ2-2; d_gene: TRBD2; v_gene: TRBV2; abundance: few; CDR3aa: CASSPGLAGLTGELFF; CDR3nt: TGTGCCAGCAGTCCGGGACTAGCGGGGTTGACCGGGGAGCTGTTTTTT
j_gene: TRBJ1-2; d_gene: .; v_gene: TRBV28; abundance: .; CDR3aa: CASSRAGQNYYGYTF; CDR3nt: TGTGCCAGCAGCCGGGCCGGACAGAACTACTATGGCTACACCTTC
j_gene: TRBJ1-6; d_gene: .; v_gene: TRBV6-5; abundance: .; CDR3aa: CASMRSSYNSPLHF; CDR3nt: TGTGCCAGTATGAGGAGCTCCTATAATTCACCCCTCCACTTT
j_gene: TRBJ2-5; d_gene: TRBD2; v_gene: TRBV15; abundance: .; CDR3aa: CATSLGLTQETQYF; CDR3nt: TGTGCCACCTCTCTGGGACTAACTCAAGAGACCCAGTACTTC
j_gene: TRBJ2-7; d_gene: .; v_gene: TRBV7-2; abundance: few; CDR3aa: CASSRGGEYEQYF; CDR3nt: TGTGCCAGCAGTAGAGGCGGGGAGTACGAGCAGTACTTC
j_gene: TRBJ1-1; d_gene: .; v_gene: TRBV7-9; abundance: .; CDR3aa: CASPGEASEAFF; CDR3nt: TGTGCCAGCCCCGGGGAGGCTTCTGAAGCTTTCTTT
j_gene: TRBJ1-1; d_gene: .; v_gene: TRBV23-1; abundance: few; CDR3aa: CASSQPRTEAFF; CDR3nt: TGCGCCAGCAGTCAACCTAGAACTGAAGCTTTCTTT
j_gene: TRBJ2-1; d_gene: TRBD2; v_gene: TRBV5-1; abundance: .; CDR3aa: CASSPLAGAHNEQFF; CDR3nt: TGCGCCAGCAGCCCACTAGCGGGGGCCCACAATGAGCAGTTCTTC
j_gene: TRBJ1-1; d_gene: .; v_gene: TRBV7-9; abundance: .; CDR3aa: CASSLAEIIGENTEAFF; CDR3nt: TGTGCCAGCAGCTTAGCCGAAATTATTGGGGAGAACACTGAAGCTTTCTTT
j_gene: TRBJ2-3; d_gene: .; v_gene: TRBV6-5; abundance: .; CDR3aa: CASSYLQGTDTQYF; CDR3nt: TGTGCCAGCAGTTACCTACAGGGTACAGATACGCAGTATTTT
j_gene: TRBJ2-2; d_gene: TRBD1; v_gene: TRBV6-5; abundance: few; CDR3aa: CASSYTRQGRAGELFF; CDR3nt: TGTGCCAGCAGTTACACGCGACAGGGGCGGGCCGGGGAGCTGTTTTTT
j_gene: TRBJ1-3; d_gene: .; v_gene: TRBV7-3; abundance: .; CDR3aa: CASSARRVGRGGNTIYF; CDR3nt: TGTGCCAGCAGCGCTAGGCGTGTGGGAAGAGGTGGAAACACCATATATTTT
j_gene: TRBJ1-5; d_gene: .; v_gene: TRBV6-5; abundance: .; CDR3aa: CASSLGGRNQPQHF; CDR3nt: TGTGCCAGCAGTTTAGGGGGGCGAAATCAGCCCCAGCATTTT
j_gene: TRBJ2-1; d_gene: TRBD2; v_gene: TRBV7-8; abundance: .; CDR3aa: CASSLALAGGPIYNEQFF; CDR3nt: TGTGCCAGCAGCTTAGCACTAGCGGGGGGGCCGATTTACAATGAGCAGTTCTTC
j_gene: TRBJ2-7; d_gene: .; v_gene: TRBV7-8; abundance: .; CDR3aa: CASSLAGTLDEQYF; CDR3nt: TGTGCCAGCAGCTTAGCCGGGACATTAGACGAGCAGTACTTC
j_gene: TRBJ1-2; d_gene: TRBD1; v_gene: TRBV28; abundance: .; CDR3aa: CASRLGTGGTRDTF; CDR3nt: TGTGCCAGCAGACTTGGGACAGGGGGCACTCGAGACACCTTC
j_gene: TRBJ2-6; d_gene: .; v_gene: TRBV10-2; abundance: .; CDR3aa: CASSSTLGLFSGANVLTF; CDR3nt: TGCGCCAGCAGTTCGACCCTGGGGCTGTTCTCTGGGGCCAACGTCCTGACTTTC
j_gene: TRBJ2-2; d_gene: .; v_gene: TRBV13; abundance: .; CDR3aa: CASSQFQNTGELFF; CDR3nt: TGTGCCAGCAGCCAGTTCCAGAACACCGGGGAGCTGTTTTTT
j_gene: TRBJ1-2; d_gene: .; v_gene: TRBV5-4; abundance: .; CDR3aa: CASSLQGGSGYTF; CDR3nt: TGTGCCAGCAGCTTGCAAGGGGGGAGTGGCTACACCTTC
j_gene: TRBJ2-3; d_gene: .; v_gene: TRBV19; abundance: .; CDR3aa: CASSIDGLDTQYF; CDR3nt: TGTGCCAGTAGTATAGACGGGCTAGATACGCAGTATTTT
j_gene: TRBJ1-2; d_gene: TRBD1; v_gene: TRBV28; abundance: .; CDR3aa: CASSRRTGLNYGYTF; CDR3nt: TGTGCCAGCAGTAGAAGGACAGGGCTTAACTATGGCTACACCTTC